The T cell receptor beta chain under discussion was sequenced for a study of blood T cell repertoires in COVID-19. Study context: Samples representing acute and convalescent COVID-19 were sourced from the United States, Italy and Spain. T cells, B-cell-depleted T cells, or PBMCs supplied cDNA or gDNA.

Germline values: CDR1 WNHNN, CDR2 SYGVQD (reference sequence). The CDR3 loop spans 14 amino acids. Comments on this clone: One end of the junction varies from germline; a read error may be responsible.

The method was immunoSEQ multiplex PCR; TCRdb's version includes in-frame clones alone and lacks a portion of them. The table has more than 90,000 clones, almost 95% seen once. Sequenced input: peripheral blood. The receptor was isolated from a man aged 45-65 years with active COVID-19. The rearrangement uses TRBV10-1 and TRBJ2-1, with 8 positions matching TRBD2. The DNA for the CDR3 is TGCGCCAGCAGCGAGTTCGGGGGGGGTGGTGAGCAGTTCTTC. Protein product: CASSEFGGGGEQFF.